This T cell receptor beta chain was sequenced for a study of blood T cell repertoires in COVID-19. Authors' analysis steps: Using reference gene primer amplification, nucleated cell counts were estimated. Clones were read by immunoSEQ multiplex PCR, and TCRdb kept only the in-frame ones, dropping some. That table furnishes V, J and clone size, whereas the DNA furnished D and trimming. The sample lists about 240,000 clones; roughly 85% were seen once. The receptor was isolated from a man aged 45 to 65 with COVID-19, enrolled during active disease. Material for sequencing was peripheral blood.

CDR3 sequence reads: CASIFDSANEKLFF. CDR3 coding DNA: TGTGCCAGCATTTTCGACAGTGCCAATGAAAAACTGTTTTTT. The chain employs TRBV6-5 and TRBJ1-4; tentative D call: TRBD1 (5 bases). V lost 7 bases and J lost 5, with 14 bases in between. The CDR3 is 14 residues long. CDR1 is MNHEY, CDR2 SVGAGI, per germline.